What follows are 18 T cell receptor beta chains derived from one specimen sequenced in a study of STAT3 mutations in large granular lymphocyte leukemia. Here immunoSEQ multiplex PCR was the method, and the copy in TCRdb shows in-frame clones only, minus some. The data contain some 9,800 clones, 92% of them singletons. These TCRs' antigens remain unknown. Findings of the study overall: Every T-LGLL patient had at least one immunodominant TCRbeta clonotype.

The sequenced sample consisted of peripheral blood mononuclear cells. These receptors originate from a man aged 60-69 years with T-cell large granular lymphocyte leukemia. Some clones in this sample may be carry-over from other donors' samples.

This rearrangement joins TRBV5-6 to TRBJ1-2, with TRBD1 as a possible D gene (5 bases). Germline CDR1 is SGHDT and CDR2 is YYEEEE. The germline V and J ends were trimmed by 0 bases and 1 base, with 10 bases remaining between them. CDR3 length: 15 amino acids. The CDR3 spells CASSLAGRLNYGYTF. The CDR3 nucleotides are TGTGCCAGCAGCTTGGCGGGACGGCTTAACTATGGCTACACCTTC. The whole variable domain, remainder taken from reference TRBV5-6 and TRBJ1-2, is DAGVTQSPTHLIKTRGQQVTLRCSPKSGHDTVSWYQQALGQGPQFIFQYYEEEERQRGNFPDRFSGHQFPNYSSELNVNALLLGDSALYLCASSLAGRLNYGYTFGSGTRLTVV.

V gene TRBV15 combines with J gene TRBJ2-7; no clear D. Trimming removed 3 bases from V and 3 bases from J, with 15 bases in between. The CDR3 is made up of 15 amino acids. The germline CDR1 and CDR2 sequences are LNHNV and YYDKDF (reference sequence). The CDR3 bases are TGTGCCACCAGCAGGGAGCTAAGCGAGAGCTACGAGCAGTACTTC. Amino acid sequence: CATSRELSESYEQYF.

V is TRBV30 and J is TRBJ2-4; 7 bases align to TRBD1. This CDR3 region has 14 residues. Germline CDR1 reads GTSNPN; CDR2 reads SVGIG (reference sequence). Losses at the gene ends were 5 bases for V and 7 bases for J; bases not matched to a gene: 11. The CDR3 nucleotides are TGTGCCTGGGAACCACAGGGGTTGGTGAACATTCAGTACTTC. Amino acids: CAWEPQGLVNIQYF.

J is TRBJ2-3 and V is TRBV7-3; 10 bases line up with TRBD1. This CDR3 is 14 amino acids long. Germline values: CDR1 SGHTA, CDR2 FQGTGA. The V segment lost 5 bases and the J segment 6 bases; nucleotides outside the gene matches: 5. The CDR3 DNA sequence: TGTGCCAGCAGCCCGGGACAGGGGTACGATACGCAGTATTTT. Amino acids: CASSPGQGYDTQYF.

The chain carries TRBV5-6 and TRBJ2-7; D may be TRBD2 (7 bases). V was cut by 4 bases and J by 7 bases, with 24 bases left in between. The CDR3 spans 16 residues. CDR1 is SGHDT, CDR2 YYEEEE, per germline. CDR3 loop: CASSPQGLAVPGEQYF. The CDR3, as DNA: TGTGCCAGCAGCCCCCAGGGGCTAGCGGTACCAGGGGAGCAGTACTTC.

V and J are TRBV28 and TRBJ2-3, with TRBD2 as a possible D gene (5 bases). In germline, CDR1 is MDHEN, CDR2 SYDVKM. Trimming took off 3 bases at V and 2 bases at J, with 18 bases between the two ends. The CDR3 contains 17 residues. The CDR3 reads CASSLSSGTFLTDTQYF. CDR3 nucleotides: TGTGCCAGCAGTTTGTCCAGCGGCACCTTCCTCACAGATACGCAGTATTTT.

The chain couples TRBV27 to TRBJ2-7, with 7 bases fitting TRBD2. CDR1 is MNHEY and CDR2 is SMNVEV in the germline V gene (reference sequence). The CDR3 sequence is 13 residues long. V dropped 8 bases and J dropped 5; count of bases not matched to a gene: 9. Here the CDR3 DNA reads TGTGCCAGCTCTACGGGGGGATACCACGAGCAGTACTTC. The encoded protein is CASSTGGYHEQYF.

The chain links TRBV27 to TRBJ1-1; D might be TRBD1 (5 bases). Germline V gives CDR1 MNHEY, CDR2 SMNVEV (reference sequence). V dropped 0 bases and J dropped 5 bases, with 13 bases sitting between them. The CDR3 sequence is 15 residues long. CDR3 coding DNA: TGTGCCAGCAGTTTATCCTTTAGGTCAGGGACTGAAGCTTTCTTT. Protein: CASSLSFRSGTEAFF.

The CDR3 DNA follows: TGTGCCAGCAGGGAGGGGTACAGCAATCAGCCCCAGCATTTT. This sequence encodes CASREGYSNQPQHF. This chain uses TRBV6-5 with TRBJ1-5; D may be TRBD1 (5 bases). With 6 bases removed from V and 1 base from J, the gap between germline ends came to 10 bases. Germline lookup yields CDR1 MNHEY and CDR2 SVGAGI. This CDR3 is built from 14 residues.

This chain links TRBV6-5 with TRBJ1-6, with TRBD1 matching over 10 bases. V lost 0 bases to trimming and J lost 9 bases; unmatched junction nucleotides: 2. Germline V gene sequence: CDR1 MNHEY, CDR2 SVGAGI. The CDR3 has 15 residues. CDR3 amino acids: CASSYSDRGPSPLHF. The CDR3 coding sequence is TGTGCCAGCAGTTACTCCGACAGGGGGCCTTCACCCCTCCACTTT.

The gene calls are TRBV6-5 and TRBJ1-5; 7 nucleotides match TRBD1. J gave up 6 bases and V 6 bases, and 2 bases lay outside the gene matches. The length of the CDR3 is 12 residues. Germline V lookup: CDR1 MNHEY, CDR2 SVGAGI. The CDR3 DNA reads TGTGCCAGCAGGAACAGGGGTCAGCCCCAGCATTTT. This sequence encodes CASRNRGQPQHF.

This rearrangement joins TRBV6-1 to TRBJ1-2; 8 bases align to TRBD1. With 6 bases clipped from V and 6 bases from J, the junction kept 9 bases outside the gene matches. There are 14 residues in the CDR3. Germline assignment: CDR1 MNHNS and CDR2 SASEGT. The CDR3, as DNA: TGTGCCAGCAGCACCGACAGGGGTCTTGATGGCTACACCTTC. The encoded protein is CASSTDRGLDGYTF.

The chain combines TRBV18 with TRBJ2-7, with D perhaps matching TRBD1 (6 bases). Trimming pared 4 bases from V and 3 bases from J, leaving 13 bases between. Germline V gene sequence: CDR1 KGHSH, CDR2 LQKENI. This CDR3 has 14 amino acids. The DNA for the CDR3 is TGTGCCAGCTCACGAGCCGGGACACTCTACGAGCAGTACTTC. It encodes CASSRAGTLYEQYF.

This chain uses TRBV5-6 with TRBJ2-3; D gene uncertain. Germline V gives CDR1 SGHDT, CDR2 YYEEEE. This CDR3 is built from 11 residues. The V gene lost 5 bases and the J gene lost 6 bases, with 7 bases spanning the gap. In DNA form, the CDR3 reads TGTGCCAGCAGACTCTTGGATACGCAGTATTTT. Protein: CASRLLDTQYF. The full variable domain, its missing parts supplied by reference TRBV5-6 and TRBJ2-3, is DAGVTQSPTHLIKTRGQQVTLRCSPKSGHDTVSWYQQALGQGPQFIFQYYEEEERQRGNFPDRFSGHQFPNYSSELNVNALLLGDSALYLCASRLLDTQYFGPGTRLTVL.

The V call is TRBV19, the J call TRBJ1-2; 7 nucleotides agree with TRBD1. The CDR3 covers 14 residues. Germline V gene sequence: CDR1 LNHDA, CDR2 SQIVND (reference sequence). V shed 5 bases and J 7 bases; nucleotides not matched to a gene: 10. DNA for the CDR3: TGTGCCAGTAGTTCCGGGGCAGGGGGTCGTGGCTACACCTTC. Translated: CASSSGAGGRGYTF.

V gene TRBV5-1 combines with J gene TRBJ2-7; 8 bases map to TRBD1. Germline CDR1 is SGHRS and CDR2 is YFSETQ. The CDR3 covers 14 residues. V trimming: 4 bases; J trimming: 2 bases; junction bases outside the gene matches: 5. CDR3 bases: TGCGCCAGCAGCCCGGACAGGGCCGCCTACGAGCAGTACTTC. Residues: CASSPDRAAYEQYF.

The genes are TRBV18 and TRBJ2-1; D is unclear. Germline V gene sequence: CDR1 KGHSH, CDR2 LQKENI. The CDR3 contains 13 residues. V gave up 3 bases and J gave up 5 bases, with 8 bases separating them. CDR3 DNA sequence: TGTGCCAGCTCACCCCTGACGAACAATGAGCAGTTCTTC. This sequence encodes CASSPLTNNEQFF.

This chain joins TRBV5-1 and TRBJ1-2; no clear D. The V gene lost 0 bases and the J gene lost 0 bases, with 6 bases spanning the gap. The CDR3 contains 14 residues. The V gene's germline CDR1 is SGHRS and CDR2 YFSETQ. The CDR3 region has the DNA TGCGCCAGCAGCTTGGTTCCGTCTAACTATGGCTACACCTTC. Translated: CASSLVPSNYGYTF. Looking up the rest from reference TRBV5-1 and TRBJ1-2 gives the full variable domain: KAGVTQTPRYLIKTRGQQVTLSCSPISGHRSVSWYQQTPGQGLQFLFEYFSETQRNKGNFPGRFSGRQFSNSRSEMNVSTLELGDSALYLCASSLVPSNYGYTFGSGTRLTVV.